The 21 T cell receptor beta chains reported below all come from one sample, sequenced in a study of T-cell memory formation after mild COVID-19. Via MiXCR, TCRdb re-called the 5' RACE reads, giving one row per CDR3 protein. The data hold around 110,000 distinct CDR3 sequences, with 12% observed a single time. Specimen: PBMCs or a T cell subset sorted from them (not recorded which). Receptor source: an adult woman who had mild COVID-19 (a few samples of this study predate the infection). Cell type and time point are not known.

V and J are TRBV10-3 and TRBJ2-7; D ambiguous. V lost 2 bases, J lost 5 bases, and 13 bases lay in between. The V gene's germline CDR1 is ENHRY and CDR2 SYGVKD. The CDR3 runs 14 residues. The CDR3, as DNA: TGTGCCATCAGTGAGCCAGAGGCCCCCCACGAGCAGTACTTC. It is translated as CAISEPEAPHEQYF.

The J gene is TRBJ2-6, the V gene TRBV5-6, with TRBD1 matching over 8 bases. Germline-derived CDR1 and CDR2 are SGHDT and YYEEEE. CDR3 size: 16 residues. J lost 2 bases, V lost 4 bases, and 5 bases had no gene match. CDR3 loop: CASSPGQVPGANVLTF. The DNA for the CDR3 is TGTGCCAGCAGCCCGGGACAGGTACCTGGGGCCAACGTCCTGACTTTC.

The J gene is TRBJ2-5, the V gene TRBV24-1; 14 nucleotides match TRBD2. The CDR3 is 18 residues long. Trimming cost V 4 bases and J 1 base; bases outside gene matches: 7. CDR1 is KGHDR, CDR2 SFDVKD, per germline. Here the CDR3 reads CATSDPWTSGRPQETQYF. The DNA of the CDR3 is TGTGCCACCAGTGACCCCTGGACTAGCGGGAGGCCCCAAGAGACCCAGTACTTC.

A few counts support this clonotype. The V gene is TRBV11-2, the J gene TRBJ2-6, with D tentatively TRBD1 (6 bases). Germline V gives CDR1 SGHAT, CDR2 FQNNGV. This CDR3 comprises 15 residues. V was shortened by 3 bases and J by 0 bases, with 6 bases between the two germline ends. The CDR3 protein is CASSLDSSGANVLTF. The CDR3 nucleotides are TGTGCCAGCAGCTTGGACAGCTCTGGGGCCAACGTCCTGACTTTC.

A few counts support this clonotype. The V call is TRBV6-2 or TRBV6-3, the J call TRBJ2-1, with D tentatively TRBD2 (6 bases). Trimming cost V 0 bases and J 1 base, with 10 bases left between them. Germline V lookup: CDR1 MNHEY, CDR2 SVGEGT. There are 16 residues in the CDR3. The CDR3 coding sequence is TGTGCCAGCAGTTACTCGCGGGAAGGGTCCTACAATGAGCAGTTCTTC. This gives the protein CASSYSREGSYNEQFF.

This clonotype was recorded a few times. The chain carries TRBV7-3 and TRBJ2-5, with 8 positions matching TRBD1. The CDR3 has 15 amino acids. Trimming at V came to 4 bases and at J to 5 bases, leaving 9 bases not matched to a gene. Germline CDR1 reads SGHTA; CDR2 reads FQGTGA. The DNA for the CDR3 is TGTGCCAGCAGCTCTGGACAGGGTGGAAGGGAGACCCAGTACTTC. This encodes CASSSGQGGRETQYF.

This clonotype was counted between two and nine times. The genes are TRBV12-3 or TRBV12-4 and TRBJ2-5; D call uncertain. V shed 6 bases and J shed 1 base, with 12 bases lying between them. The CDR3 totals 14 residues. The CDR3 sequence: CASRNGYSQETQYF. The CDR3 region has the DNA TGTGCCAGCAGAAATGGTTACAGCCAAGAGACCCAGTACTTC.

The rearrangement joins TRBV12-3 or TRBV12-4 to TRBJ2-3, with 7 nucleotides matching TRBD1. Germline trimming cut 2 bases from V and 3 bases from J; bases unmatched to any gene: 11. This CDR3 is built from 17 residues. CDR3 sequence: CASSLIFVRGQTDTQYF. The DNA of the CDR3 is TGTGCCAGCAGTTTAATTTTCGTGAGGGGGCAAACAGATACGCAGTATTTT.

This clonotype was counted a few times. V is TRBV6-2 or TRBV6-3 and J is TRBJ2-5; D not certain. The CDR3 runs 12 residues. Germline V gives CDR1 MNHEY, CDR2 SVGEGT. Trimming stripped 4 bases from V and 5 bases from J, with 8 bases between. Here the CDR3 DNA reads TGTGCCAGCAGTTTCCGTGAGGAGACCCAGTACTTC. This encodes CASSFREETQYF.

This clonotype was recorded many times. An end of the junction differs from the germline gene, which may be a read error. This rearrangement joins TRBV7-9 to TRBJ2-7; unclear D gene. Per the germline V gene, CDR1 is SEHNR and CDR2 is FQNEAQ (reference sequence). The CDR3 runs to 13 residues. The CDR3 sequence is CAGRSGAWDEQYF. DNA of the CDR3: TGTGCCGGCAGGTCCGGTGCTTGGGACGAGCAGTACTTC.

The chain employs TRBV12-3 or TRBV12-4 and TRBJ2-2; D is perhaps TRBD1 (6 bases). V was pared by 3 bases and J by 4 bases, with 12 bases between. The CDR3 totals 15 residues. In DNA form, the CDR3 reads TGTGCCAGCAGTTTCCCCTCCAGGGGCACCGGGGAGCTGTTTTTT. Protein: CASSFPSRGTGELFF.

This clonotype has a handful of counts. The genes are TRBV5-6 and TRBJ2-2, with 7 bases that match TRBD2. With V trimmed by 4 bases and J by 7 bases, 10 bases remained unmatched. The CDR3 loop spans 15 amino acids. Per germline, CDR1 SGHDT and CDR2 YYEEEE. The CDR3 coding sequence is TGTGCCAGCAGCCCGGGAGGAGGAGGGAGCGGGGAGCTGTTTTTT. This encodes CASSPGGGGSGELFF.

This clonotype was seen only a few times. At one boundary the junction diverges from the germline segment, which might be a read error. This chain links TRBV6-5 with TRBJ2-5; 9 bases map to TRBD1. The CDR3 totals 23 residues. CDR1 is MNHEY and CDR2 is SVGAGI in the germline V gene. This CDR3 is CASRYWGTGSDQTRMDGRETQYF. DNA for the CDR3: TGTGCCAGCAGGTACTGGGGGACAGGGAGCGACCAAACCCGAATGGATGGCCGGGAGACCCAGTACTTC.

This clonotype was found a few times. CDR3 coding DNA: TGTGCCAGCAGCTTAGGAACTAGCGGGGGGAGCACAGATACGCAGTATTTT. Translation gives CASSLGTSGGSTDTQYF. This rearrangement joins TRBV7-9 to TRBJ2-3, with TRBD2 matching over 12 bases. The germline CDR1 and CDR2 sequences are SEHNR and FQNEAQ (reference sequence). The CDR3 sequence is 17 residues long. J gave up 0 bases and V 1 base, and 2 bases lay outside the gene matches.

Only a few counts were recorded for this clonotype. CDR3 nucleotide sequence: TGTGCCAGCGGGGCTAGCGTTTACAATGAGCAGTTCTTC. Translating gives CASGASVYNEQFF. The rearrangement links TRBV6-5 to TRBJ2-1, with D possibly being TRBD2 (6 bases). This CDR3 region has 13 residues. V lost 8 bases and J 4 bases, leaving 12 bases between the germline ends. Germline assignment: CDR1 MNHEY and CDR2 SVGAGI.

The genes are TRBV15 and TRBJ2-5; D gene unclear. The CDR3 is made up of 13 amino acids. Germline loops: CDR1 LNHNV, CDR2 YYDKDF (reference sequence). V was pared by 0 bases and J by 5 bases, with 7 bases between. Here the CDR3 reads CATSRDLRETQYF. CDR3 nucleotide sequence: TGTGCCACCAGCAGAGATCTGCGGGAGACCCAGTACTTC.

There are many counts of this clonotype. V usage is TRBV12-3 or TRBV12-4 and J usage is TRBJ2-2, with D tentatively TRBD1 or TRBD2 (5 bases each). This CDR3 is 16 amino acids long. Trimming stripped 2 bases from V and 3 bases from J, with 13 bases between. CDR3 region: CASSLSGGSYTGELFF. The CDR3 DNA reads TGTGCCAGCAGTTTATCTGGGGGTTCGTACACCGGGGAGCTGTTTTTT.

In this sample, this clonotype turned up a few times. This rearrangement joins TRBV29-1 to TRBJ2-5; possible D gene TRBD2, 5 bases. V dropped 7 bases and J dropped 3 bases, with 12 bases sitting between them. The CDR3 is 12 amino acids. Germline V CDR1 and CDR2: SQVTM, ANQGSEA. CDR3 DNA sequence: TGCAGCGCCGAGGGTCGGGAAGAGACCCAGTACTTC. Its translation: CSAEGREETQYF.

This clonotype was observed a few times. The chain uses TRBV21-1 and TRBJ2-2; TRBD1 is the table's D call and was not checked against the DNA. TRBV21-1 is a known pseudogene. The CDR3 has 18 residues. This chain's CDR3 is CASSRHSRVTLNTGELFF. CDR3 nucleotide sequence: TGTGCCAGCAGCAGACACAGCAGGGTGACCCTGAACACCGGGGAGCTGTTTTTT.

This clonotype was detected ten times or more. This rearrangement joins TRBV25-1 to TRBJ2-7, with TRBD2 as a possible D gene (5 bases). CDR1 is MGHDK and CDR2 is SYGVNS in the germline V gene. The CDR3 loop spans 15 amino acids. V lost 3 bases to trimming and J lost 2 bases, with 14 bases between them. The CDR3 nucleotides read TGTGCCAGCAGTGAGGGGAACGGAGGCCCCTACGAGCAGTACTTC. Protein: CASSEGNGGPYEQYF.

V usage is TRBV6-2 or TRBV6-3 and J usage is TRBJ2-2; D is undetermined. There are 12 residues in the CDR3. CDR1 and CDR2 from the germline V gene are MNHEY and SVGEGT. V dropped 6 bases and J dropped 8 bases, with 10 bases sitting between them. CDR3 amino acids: CASSLGRGELFF. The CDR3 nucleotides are TGTGCCAGCAGCCTCGGTCGGGGGGAGCTGTTTTTT.